The next 23 T cell receptor beta chains were all read from a single sample in a study of beta chain features in type 1 diabetes. Expressed TCRB transcripts were sequenced because the entire RNA isolate underwent reverse transcription. Generated by immunoSEQ multiplex PCR, the TCRdb table keeps only in-frame clones and is missing some. This sample has around 140,000 clones; 9% to 10% occur once, and the top ten carry 0.55% to 0.75%. The sample was central memory CD4+ T cells from blood. All receptors come from a woman aged 40 to 50 in good health.

This clone appeared a few times. The identical CDR3 is also encoded by other nucleotide sequences in the sample. This chain joins TRBV9 and TRBJ2-5, with 9 bases lining up with TRBD2. Trimming at V came to 3 bases and at J to 5 bases, leaving 5 bases not matched to a gene. This CDR3 spans 14 amino acids. Germline CDR1 SGDLS, CDR2 YYNGEE. The CDR3 DNA follows: TGTGCCAGCAGCGAAGGGACTAGCCGGGAGACCCAGTACTTC. This codes for CASSEGTSRETQYF.

The chain combines TRBV7-2 with TRBJ2-7; D perhaps matches TRBD2 (5 bases). The CDR3 covers 11 residues. CDR1 and CDR2 from the germline V gene are SGHTA and FQGNSA. V lost 4 bases and J 9 bases, leaving 10 bases between the germline ends. CDR3: CASSSFSVQYF. In DNA form, the CDR3 reads TGTGCCAGCAGCTCGTTTAGCGTGCAGTACTTC.

This clone has just a few counts. The CDR3 DNA reads as TGCGCCAGCAGTGATGGACAAGGAGGGACTGAAGCTTTCTTT. Translated: CASSDGQGGTEAFF. The chain is built from TRBV10-1 and TRBJ1-1; perhaps TRBD1 as D (5 bases). The CDR3 spans 14 residues. Trimming stripped 3 bases from V and 5 bases from J, with 13 bases between. Germline V gene data show CDR1 as WNHNN and CDR2 as SYGVQD (reference sequence).

This clone showed up just a few times. The chain recombines TRBV19 with TRBJ1-1; D is perhaps TRBD1 (5 bases). V was clipped by 6 bases and J by 2 bases, with 19 bases between them. Germline CDR1 and CDR2: LNHDA and SQIVND (reference sequence). This CDR3 region has 16 residues. The CDR3 region has the DNA TGTGCCAGTAGGCCTCAGGGAAAGGGATTTAACACTGAAGCTTTCTTT. Translation: CASRPQGKGFNTEAFF.

This clone was seen only a few times. The CDR3 is CASSKRLAGITANEQFF. CDR3 nucleotide sequence: TGTGCCAGTAGTAAACGACTAGCGGGGATCACAGCCAATGAGCAGTTCTTC. The chain links TRBV19 to TRBJ2-1, with 11 nucleotides matching TRBD2. The germline V gene has CDR1 LNHDA and CDR2 SQIVND (reference sequence). The CDR3 runs 17 residues. Trimming removed 4 bases from V and 6 bases from J; junction bases left unmatched: 11. Full variable domain (remainder filled in from reference TRBV19 and TRBJ2-1): DGGITQSPKYLFRKEGQNVTLSCEQNLNHDAMYWYRQDPGQGLRLIYYSQIVNDFQKGDIAEGYSVSREKKESFPLTVTSAQKNPTAFYLCASSKRLAGITANEQFFGPGTRLTVL.

This clone was seen more than once but under ten times. A read error may produce the germline difference seen at one junction end. V and J are TRBV5-4 and TRBJ2-7; 12 bases line up with TRBD2. From germline, CDR1 is SGHNT and CDR2 YYREEE (reference sequence). This CDR3 has 12 residues. As DNA, the CDR3 is TGTGCCAGCAGCAGCGGACTAGCGGGGACTGACTTC. It codes for CASSSGLAGTDF.

CDR3 in amino acids: CASRPTGANQPQHF. CDR3 in DNA: TGTGCCAGCAGGCCCACAGGGGCCAATCAGCCCCAGCATTTT. The genes are TRBV6-1 and TRBJ1-5; TRBD1 matches 7 bases. The CDR3 is 14 amino acids. V trimming: 6 bases; J trimming: 3 bases; junction bases outside the gene matches: 5. Germline CDR1 is MNHNS and CDR2 is SASEGT.

The chain joins TRBV7-2 to TRBJ1-5; D gene unclear. Per the germline V gene, CDR1 is SGHTA and CDR2 is FQGNSA. Trimming took off 4 bases at V and 0 bases at J, with 7 bases between the two ends. The CDR3 is 14 residues long. The CDR3: CASSSGSSNQPQHF. DNA for the CDR3: TGTGCCAGCAGCTCGGGGAGTAGCAATCAGCCCCAGCATTTT.

This clone has more than one count but fewer than ten. The gene calls are TRBV5-1 and TRBJ2-7; 10 positions agree with TRBD1. Germline CDR1 and CDR2: SGHRS and YFSETQ. The CDR3 loop spans 14 amino acids. The V segment lost 4 bases and the J segment 6 bases; nucleotides outside the gene matches: 7. Here the CDR3 reads CASSMQTGGGEQYF. CDR3 in DNA: TGCGCCAGCAGCATGCAGACAGGGGGCGGCGAGCAGTACTTC. Full variable domain (outside the CDR3, taken from reference TRBV5-1 and TRBJ2-7): KAGVTQTPRYLIKTRGQQVTLSCSPISGHRSVSWYQQTPGQGLQFLFEYFSETQRNKGNFPGRFSGRQFSNSRSEMNVSTLELGDSALYLCASSMQTGGGEQYFGPGTRLTVT.

The chain employs TRBV6-5 and TRBJ2-5, with D tentatively TRBD2 (6 bases). Germline CDR1 reads MNHEY; CDR2 reads SVGAGI. This CDR3 spans 16 amino acids. V shed 0 bases and J shed 5 bases, with 16 bases lying between them. CDR3 protein: CASSYSQAGMGETQYF. CDR3 nucleotide sequence: TGTGCCAGCAGTTACTCGCAGGCGGGGATGGGCGAGACCCAGTACTTC.

The chain joins TRBV5-1 to TRBJ2-3; tentative D call: TRBD2 (6 bases). This CDR3 is 16 amino acids long. Looked up from germline, CDR1 is SGHRS and CDR2 is YFSETQ. The germline V and J ends were trimmed by 4 bases and 6 bases, with 21 bases remaining between them. CDR3 residues: CASSLTRDFQTDTQYF. CDR3 DNA sequence: TGCGCCAGCAGCCTCACCCGGGACTTCCAAACCGATACGCAGTATTTT.

The chain joins TRBV27 to TRBJ1-2, with 7 bases that match TRBD1. The CDR3 is made up of 15 amino acids. Germline CDR1 and CDR2: MNHEY and SMNVEV (reference sequence). V was clipped by 6 bases and J by 7 bases; unmatched bases: 14. For the CDR3, the DNA is TGTGCCAGCAGCCCAATCAACAGGGGCGATGGTGGCTACACCTTC. It encodes CASSPINRGDGGYTF.

This clone was seen a handful of times. The chain uses TRBV9 and TRBJ2-3; D gene uncertain. CDR3 length: 14 residues. The germline V gene has CDR1 SGDLS and CDR2 YYNGEE. V lost 0 bases and J lost 0, with 5 bases in between. CDR3 in DNA: TGTGCCAGCAGCGTAGCCCGTAGCACAGATACGCAGTATTTT. Translating it yields CASSVARSTDTQYF.

The table lists this clone with a few counts. V gene TRBV6-5 combines with J gene TRBJ2-3; 7 positions match TRBD2. The CDR3 extends over 15 amino acids. Germline V gene data show CDR1 as MNHEY and CDR2 as SVGAGI. J was trimmed by 1 base and V by 6 bases; bases with no gene match: 7. The DNA for the CDR3 is TGTGCCAGCAGGCTAACTAGCGTTCGCACAGATACGCAGTATTTT. Residues: CASRLTSVRTDTQYF.

The chain uses TRBV12-5 and TRBJ2-5; D is unresolved. The CDR3 length is 13 residues. CDR1 LGHNT and CDR2 FRNRAP come from the germline V gene. V was cut by 1 base and J by 2 bases, with 5 bases left in between. CDR3 sequence reads: CASGLALQETQYF. The CDR3 coding sequence is TGTGCTAGTGGTTTGGCCTTACAAGAGACCCAGTACTTC.

This clone has more than one count but fewer than ten. The V call is TRBV5-4, the J call TRBJ2-7, with 8 nucleotides matching TRBD1. This CDR3 comprises 15 residues. CDR1 and CDR2 (germline): SGHNT, YYREEE (reference sequence). Trimming cost V 4 bases and J 2 bases; bases outside gene matches: 8. CDR3 DNA sequence: TGTGCCAGCAGCGAAGGCGGACAGGGACCCTACGAGCAGTACTTC. Its protein is CASSEGGQGPYEQYF. The full variable domain, rest sourced from reference TRBV5-4 and TRBJ2-7, is ETGVTQSPTHLIKTRGQQVTLRCSSQSGHNTVSWYQQALGQGPQFIFQYYREEENGRGNFPPRFSGLQFPNYSSELNVNALELDDSALYLCASSEGGQGPYEQYFGPGTRLTVT.

This chain links TRBV14 with TRBJ2-5, with D possibly TRBD1 on 5 matching bases. CDR1 and CDR2 (germline): SGHDN, FVKESK. The CDR3 is made up of 15 amino acids. Between the trimmed V and J ends, which lost 3 bases and 4 bases, there was a span of 15 bases. CDR3 loop: CASSQGLGKVETQYF. CDR3 DNA sequence: TGTGCCAGCAGCCAGGGGCTAGGGAAAGTAGAGACCCAGTACTTC.

The rearrangement uses TRBV5-1 and TRBJ2-1; D remains unclear. The V and J ends lost 0 bases and 5 bases respectively, with 9 bases between them. The CDR3 spans 14 residues. Germline CDR1 and CDR2: SGHRS and YFSETQ. As DNA, the CDR3 is TGCGCCAGCAGCTTGGCCTTAACGGACAATGAGCAGTTCTTC. Encoded protein: CASSLALTDNEQFF.

The chain employs TRBV6-5 and TRBJ2-5, with 8 bases that match TRBD1. This CDR3 region has 16 residues. CDR1 is MNHEY and CDR2 is SVGAGI in the germline V gene. The V gene end was trimmed by 4 bases and the J gene end by 4 bases; junction bases not matched to a gene: 11. The CDR3 region is CASSSVQGAVRETQYF. DNA of the CDR3: TGTGCCAGCAGTTCCGTGCAGGGGGCTGTACGAGAGACCCAGTACTTC.

This clone appeared a few times. The chain uses TRBV11-2 and TRBJ1-2; possibly TRBD1 for D (6 bases). This CDR3 is 16 amino acids long. Trimming removed 0 bases from V and 1 base from J, with 12 bases in between. CDR1 and CDR2 from the germline V gene are SGHAT and FQNNGV. The CDR3 DNA is TGTGCCAGCAGCTTAGATCTAACACAGGGTAACTATGGCTACACCTTC. Encoded protein: CASSLDLTQGNYGYTF.

This clone has only a few counts. The chain carries TRBV7-2 and TRBJ2-3, with TRBD2 matching 7 bases. The trim removed 1 base at V and 0 bases at J, leaving 4 bases unmatched. The germline V gene encodes CDR1 SGHTA and CDR2 FQGNSA. The CDR3 consists of 16 residues. The CDR3 region has the DNA TGTGCCAGCAGCTTAGACAGCGGGGCTAGCACAGATACGCAGTATTTT. Protein product: CASSLDSGASTDTQYF.

In its sample, this clone was seen a few times. V is TRBV18 and J is TRBJ1-1; D is perhaps TRBD1 (6 bases). This CDR3 is built from 14 residues. The V gene's germline CDR1 is KGHSH and CDR2 LQKENI. The V and J ends lost 1 base and 1 base respectively, with 7 bases between them. The CDR3 here is CASSPQGENTEAFF. DNA for the CDR3: TGTGCCAGCTCACCACAGGGGGAGAACACTGAAGCTTTCTTT.

The chain recombines TRBV2 with TRBJ2-5; 9 bases fit TRBD1. From germline, CDR1 is SNHLY and CDR2 FYNNEI. This CDR3 is built from 16 residues. Germline trimming cut 2 bases from V and 7 bases from J; bases unmatched to any gene: 11. The CDR3 DNA sequence: TGTGCCAGCAGTGAAACCCCCGGACAGGGGTGGGGGACCCAGTACTTC. Translated, it gives CASSETPGQGWGTQYF.